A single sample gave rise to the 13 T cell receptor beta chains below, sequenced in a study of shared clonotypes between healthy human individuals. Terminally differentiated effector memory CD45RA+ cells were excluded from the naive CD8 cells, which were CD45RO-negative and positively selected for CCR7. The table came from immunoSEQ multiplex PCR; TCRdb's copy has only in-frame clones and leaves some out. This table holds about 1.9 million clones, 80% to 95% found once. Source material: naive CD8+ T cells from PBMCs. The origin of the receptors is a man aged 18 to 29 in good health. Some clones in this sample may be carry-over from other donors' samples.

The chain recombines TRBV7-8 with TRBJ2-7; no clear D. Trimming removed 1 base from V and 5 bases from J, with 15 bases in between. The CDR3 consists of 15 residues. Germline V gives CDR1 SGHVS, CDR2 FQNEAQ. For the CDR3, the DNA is TGTGCCAGCAGCTTAGTCTCAGCAGCGAGCCACGAGCAGTACTTC. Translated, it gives CASSLVSAASHEQYF.

In DNA, the CDR3 is TGTGCCACCAGCAGAGTACAGCAGGACGAGCAGTACTTC. It is translated as CATSRVQQDEQYF. The V and J genes are TRBV15 and TRBJ2-7; no firm D call. Germline V gene lookup returns CDR1 LNHNV and CDR2 YYDKDF (reference sequence). This CDR3 region has 13 residues. V shed 1 base and J shed 5 bases, with 9 bases lying between them.

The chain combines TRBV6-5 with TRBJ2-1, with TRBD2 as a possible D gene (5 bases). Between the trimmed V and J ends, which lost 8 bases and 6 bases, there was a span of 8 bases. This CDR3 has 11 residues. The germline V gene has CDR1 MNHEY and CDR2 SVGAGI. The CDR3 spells CASLRGNEQFF. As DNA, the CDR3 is TGTGCCAGCCTCCGGGGCAATGAGCAGTTCTTC.

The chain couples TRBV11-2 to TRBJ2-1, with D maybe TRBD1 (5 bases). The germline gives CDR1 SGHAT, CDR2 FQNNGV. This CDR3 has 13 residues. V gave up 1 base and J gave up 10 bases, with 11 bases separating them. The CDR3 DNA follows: TGTGCCAGCAGCTTAGCACACTACAGGGAGCAGTTCTTC. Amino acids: CASSLAHYREQFF. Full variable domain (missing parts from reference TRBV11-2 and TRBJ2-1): EAGVAQSPRYKIIEKRQSVAFWCNPISGHATLYWYQQILGQGPKLLIQFQNNGVVDDSQLPKDRFSAERLKGVDSTLKIQPAKLEDSAVYLCASSLAHYREQFFGPGTRLTVL.

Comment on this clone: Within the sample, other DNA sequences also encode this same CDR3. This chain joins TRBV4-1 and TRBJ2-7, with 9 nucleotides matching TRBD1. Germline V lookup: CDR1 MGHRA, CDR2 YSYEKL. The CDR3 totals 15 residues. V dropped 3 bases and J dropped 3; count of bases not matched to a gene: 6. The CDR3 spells CASSQRDRGGYEQYF. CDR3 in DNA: TGCGCCAGCAGCCAGCGCGACAGGGGGGGCTACGAGCAGTACTTC.

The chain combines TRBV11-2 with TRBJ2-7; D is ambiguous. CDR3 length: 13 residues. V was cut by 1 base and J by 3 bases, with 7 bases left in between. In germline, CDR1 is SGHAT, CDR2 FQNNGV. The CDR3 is CASSLASRYEQYF. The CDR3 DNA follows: TGTGCCAGCAGCTTAGCCAGCCGCTACGAGCAGTACTTC.

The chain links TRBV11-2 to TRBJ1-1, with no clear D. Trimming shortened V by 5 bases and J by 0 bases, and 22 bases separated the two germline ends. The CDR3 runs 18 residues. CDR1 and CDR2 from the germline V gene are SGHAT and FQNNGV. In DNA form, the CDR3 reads TGTGCCAGCAGCCTCGCGCCCACCACTGGTACGCTGAACACTGAAGCTTTCTTT. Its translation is CASSLAPTTGTLNTEAFF.

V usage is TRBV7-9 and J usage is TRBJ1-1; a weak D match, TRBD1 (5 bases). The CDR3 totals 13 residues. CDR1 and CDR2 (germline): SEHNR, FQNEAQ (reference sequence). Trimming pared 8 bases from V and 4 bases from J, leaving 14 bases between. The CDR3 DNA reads TGTGCCAGCGAGGACACAACTACCACTGAAGCTTTCTTT. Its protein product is CASEDTTTTEAFF.

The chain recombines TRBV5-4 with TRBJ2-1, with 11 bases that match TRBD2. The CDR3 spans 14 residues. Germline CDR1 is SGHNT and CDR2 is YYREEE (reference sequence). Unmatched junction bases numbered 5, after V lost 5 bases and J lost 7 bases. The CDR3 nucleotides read TGTGCCAGCAGTTCGTCTAGCGGGAGGAATGAGCAGTTCTTC. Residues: CASSSSSGRNEQFF.

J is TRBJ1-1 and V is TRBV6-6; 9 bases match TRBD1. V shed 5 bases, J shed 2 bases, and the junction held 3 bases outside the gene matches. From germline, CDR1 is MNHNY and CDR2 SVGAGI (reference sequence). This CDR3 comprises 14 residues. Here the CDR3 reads CASSGDRVNTEAFF. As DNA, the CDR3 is TGTGCCAGCAGTGGGGACAGGGTCAACACTGAAGCTTTCTTT.

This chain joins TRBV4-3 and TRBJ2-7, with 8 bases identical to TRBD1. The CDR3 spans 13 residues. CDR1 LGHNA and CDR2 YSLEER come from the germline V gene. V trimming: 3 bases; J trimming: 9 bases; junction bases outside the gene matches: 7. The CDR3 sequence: CASSHQTGVGQYF. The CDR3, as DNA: TGCGCCAGCAGCCACCAGACAGGGGTTGGGCAGTACTTC.

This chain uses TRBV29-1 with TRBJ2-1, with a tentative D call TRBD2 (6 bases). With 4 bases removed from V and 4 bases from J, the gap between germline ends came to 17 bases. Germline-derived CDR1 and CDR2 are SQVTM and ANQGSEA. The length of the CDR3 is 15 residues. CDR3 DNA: TGCAGCGTTGGGGACCTAGCGAGCTCTTACAATGAGCAGTTCTTC. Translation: CSVGDLASSYNEQFF.

The CDR3 sequence: CASSDKRYSNQPQHF. In nucleotides, the CDR3 is TGTGCCAGCAGTGATAAGCGGTATAGCAATCAGCCCCAGCATTTT. The rearrangement uses TRBV6-1 and TRBJ1-5, with D unclear. Germline CDR1 MNHNS, CDR2 SASEGT. The CDR3 is 15 residues long. With 3 bases removed from V and 0 bases from J, the gap between germline ends came to 9 bases.